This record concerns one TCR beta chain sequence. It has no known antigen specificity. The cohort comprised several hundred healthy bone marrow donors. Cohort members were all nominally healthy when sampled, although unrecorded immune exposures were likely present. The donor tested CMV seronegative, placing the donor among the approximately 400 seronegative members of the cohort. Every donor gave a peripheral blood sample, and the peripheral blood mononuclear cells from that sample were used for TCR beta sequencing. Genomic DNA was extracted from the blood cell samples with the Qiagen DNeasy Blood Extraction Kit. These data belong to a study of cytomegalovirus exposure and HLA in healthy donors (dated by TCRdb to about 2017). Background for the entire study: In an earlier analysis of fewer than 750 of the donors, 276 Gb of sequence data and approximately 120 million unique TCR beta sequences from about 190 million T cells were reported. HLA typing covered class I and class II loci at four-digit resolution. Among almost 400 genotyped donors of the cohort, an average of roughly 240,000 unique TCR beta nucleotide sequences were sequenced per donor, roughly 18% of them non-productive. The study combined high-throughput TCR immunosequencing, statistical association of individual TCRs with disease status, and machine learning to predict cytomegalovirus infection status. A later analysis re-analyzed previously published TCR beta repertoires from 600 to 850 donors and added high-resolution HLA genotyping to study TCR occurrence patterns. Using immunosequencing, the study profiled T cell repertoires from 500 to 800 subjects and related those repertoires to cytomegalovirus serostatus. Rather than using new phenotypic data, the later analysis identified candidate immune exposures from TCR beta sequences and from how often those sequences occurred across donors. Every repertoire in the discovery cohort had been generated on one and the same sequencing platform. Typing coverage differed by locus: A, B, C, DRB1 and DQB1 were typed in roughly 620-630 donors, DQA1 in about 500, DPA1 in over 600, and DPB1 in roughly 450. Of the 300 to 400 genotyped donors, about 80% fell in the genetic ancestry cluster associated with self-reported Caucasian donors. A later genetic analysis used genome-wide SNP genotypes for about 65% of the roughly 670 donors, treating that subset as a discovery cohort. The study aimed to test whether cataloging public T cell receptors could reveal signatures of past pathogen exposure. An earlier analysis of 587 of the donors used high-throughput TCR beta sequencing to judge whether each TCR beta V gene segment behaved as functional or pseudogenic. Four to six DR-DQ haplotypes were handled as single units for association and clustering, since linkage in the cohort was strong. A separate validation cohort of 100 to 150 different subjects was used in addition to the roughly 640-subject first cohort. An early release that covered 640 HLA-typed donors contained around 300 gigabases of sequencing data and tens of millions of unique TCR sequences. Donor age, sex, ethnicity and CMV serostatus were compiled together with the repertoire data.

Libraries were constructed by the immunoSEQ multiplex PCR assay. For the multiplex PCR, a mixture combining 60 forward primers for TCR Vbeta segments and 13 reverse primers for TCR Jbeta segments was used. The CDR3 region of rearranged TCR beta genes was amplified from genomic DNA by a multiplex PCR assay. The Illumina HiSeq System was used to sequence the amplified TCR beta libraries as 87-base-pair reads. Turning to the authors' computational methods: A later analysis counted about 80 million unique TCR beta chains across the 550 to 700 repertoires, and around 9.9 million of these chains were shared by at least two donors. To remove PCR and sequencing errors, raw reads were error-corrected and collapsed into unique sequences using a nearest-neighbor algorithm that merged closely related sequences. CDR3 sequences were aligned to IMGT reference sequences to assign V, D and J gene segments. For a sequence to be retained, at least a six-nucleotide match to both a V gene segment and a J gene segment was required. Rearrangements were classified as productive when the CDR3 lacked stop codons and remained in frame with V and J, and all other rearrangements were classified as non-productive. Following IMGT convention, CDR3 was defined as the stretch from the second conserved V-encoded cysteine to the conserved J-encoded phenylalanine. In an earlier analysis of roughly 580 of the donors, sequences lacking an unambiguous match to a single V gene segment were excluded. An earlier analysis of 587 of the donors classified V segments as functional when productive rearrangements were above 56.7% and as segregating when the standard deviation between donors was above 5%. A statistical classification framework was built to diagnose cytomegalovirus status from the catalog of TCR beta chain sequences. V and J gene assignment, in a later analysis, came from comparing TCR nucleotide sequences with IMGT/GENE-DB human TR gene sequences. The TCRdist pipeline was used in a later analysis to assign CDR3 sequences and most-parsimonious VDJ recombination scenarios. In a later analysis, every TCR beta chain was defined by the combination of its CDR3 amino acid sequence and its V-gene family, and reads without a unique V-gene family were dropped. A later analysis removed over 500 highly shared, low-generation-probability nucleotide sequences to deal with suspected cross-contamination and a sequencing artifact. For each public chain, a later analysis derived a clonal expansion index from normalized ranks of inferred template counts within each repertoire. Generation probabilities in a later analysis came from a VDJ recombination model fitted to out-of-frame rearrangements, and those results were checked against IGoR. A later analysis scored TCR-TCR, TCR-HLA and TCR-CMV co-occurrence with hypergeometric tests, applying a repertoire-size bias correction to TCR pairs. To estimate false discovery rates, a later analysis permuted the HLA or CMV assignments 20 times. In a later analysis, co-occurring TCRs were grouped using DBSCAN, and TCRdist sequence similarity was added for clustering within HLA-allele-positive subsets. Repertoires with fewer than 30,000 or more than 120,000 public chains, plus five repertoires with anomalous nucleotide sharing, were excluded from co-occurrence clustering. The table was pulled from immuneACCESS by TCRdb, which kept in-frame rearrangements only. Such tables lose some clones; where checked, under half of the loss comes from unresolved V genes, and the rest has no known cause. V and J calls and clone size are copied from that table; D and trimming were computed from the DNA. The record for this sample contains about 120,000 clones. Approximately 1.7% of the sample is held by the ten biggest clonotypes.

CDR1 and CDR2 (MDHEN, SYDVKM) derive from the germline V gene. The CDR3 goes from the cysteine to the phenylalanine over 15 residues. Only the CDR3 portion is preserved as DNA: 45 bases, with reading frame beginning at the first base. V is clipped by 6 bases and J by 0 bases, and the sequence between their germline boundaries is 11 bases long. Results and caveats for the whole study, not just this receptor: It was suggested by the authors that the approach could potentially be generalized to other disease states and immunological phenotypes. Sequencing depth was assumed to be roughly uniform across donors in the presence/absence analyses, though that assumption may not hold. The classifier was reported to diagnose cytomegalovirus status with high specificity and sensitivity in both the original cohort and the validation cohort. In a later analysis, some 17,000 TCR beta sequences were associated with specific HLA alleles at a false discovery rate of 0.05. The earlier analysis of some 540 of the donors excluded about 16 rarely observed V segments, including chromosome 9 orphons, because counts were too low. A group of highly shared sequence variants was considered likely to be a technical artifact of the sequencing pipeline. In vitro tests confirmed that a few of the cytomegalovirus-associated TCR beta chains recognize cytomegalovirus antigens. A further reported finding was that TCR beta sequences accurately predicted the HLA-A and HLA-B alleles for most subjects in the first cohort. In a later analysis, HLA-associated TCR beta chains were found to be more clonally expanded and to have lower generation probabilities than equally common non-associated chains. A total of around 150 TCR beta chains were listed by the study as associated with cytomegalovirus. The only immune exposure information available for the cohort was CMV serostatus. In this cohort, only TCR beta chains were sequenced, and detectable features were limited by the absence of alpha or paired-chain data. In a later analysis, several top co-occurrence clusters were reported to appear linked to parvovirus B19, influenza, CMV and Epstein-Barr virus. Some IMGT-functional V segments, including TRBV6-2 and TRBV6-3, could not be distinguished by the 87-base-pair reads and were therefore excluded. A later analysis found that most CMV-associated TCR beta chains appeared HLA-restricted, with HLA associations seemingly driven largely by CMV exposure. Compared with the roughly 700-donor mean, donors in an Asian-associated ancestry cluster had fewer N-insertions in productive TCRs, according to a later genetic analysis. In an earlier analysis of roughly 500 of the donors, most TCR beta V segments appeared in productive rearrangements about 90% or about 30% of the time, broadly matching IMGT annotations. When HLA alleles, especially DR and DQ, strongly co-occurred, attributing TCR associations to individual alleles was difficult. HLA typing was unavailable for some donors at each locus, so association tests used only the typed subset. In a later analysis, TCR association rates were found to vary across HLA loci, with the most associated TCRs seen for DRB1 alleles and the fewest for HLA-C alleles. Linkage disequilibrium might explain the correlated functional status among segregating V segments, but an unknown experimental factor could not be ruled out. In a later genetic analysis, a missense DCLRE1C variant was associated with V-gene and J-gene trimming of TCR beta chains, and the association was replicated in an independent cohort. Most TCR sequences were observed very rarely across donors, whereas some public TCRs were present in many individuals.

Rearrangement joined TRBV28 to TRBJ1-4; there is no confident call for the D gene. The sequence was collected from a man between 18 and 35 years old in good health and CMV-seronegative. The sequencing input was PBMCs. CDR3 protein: CASRLTFATNEKLFF. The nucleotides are TGTGCCAGCAGGCTGACATTTGCAACTAATGAAAAACTGTTTTTT. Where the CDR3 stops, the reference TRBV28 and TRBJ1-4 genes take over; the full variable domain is DVKVTQSSRYLVKRTGEKVFLECVQDMDHENMFWYRQDPGLGLRLIYFSYDVKMKEKGDIPEGYSVSREKKERFSLILESASTNQTSMYLCASRLTFATNEKLFFGSGTQLSVL.